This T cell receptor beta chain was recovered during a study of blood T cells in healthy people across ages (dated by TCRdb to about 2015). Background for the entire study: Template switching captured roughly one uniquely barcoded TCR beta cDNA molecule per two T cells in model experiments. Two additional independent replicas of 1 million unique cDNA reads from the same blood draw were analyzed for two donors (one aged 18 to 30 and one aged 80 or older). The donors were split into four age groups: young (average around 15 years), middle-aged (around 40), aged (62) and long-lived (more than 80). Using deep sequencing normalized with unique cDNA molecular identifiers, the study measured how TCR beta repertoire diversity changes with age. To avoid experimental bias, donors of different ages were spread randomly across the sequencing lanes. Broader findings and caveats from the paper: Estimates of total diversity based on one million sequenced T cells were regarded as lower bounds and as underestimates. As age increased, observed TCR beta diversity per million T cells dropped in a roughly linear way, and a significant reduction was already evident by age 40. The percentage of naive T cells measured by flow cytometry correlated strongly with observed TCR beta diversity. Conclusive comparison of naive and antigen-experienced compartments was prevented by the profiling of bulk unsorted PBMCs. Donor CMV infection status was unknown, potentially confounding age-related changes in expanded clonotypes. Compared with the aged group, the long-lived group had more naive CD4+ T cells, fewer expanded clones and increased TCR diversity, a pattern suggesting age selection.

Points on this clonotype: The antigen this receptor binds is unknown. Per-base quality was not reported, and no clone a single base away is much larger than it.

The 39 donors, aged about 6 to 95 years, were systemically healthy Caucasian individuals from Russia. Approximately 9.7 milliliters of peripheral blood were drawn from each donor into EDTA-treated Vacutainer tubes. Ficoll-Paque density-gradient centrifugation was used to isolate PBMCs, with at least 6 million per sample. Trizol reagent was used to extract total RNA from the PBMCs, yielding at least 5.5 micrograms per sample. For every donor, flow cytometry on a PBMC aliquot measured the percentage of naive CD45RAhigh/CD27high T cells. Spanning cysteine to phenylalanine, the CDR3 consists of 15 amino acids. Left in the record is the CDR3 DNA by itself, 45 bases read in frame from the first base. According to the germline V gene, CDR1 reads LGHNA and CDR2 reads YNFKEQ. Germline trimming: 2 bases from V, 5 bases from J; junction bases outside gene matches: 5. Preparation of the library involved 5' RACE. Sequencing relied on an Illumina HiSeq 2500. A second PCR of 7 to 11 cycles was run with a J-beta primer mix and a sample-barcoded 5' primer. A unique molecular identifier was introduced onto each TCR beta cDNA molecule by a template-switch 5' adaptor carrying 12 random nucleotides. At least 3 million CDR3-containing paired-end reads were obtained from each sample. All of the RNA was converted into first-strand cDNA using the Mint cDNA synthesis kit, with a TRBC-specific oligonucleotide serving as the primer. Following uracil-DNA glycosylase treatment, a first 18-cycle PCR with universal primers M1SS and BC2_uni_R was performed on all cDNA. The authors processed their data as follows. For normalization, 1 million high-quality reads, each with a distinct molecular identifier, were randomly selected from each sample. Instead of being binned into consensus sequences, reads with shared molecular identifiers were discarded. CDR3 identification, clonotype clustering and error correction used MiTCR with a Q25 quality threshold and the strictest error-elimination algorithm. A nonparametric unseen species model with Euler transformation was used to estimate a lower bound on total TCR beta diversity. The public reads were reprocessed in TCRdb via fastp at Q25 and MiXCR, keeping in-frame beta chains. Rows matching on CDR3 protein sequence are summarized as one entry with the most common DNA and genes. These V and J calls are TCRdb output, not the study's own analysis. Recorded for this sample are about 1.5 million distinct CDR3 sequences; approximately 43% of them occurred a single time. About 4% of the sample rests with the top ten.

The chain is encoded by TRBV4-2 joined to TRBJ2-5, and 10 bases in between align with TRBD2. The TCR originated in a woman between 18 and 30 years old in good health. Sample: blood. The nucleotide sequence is TGTGCCAGCAGCCAAAATAGCGGGAGGAGGGAGACCCAGTACTTC. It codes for CASSQNSGRRETQYF.